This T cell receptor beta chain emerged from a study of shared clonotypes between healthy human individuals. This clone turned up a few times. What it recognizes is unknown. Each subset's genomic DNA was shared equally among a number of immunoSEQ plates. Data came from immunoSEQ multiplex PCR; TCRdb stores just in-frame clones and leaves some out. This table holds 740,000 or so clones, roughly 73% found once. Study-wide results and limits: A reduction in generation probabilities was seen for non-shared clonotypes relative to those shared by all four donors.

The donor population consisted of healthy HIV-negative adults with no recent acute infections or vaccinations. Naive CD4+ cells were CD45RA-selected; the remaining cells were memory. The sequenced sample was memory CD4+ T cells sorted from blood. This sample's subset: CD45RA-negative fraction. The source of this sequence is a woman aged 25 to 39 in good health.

The DNA of the CDR3 is TGTGCCAGCACCAGAAAACAGCAGAACACTGAAGCTTTCTTT. Its translation: CASTRKQQNTEAFF. V gene TRBV6-6 combines with J gene TRBJ1-1; unclear D gene. Trimming stripped 7 bases from V and 1 base from J, with 13 bases between. The CDR3 extends over 14 amino acids. The germline CDR1 and CDR2 sequences are MNHNY and SVGAGI (reference sequence).